The clone carrying this TCR beta chain was seen just once. The data are from a study of OX40 agonist ivuxolimab in advanced cancers. About the study: Prior therapy, whether anti-PD-1, anti-PD-L1 or anti-CTLA-4, was allowed, and roughly 40% had some.

Data came from immunoSEQ multiplex PCR; TCRdb stores just in-frame clones and leaves some out. There are 70,000 or so clones in the sample; roughly nine tenths occur only once, and 6% to 8.5% lies in the top ten. This TCR came from an adult with an advanced solid tumor such as melanoma, head and neck, liver or kidney cancer. This specimen consisted of CD4+ or CD8+ T cells sorted from blood, obtained in a trial of the OX40 agonist ivuxolimab.

This chain's CDR3 is CASSLEGQTLNYGYTF. The CDR3 DNA is TGTGCCAGCAGCTTGGAGGGACAGACCCTTAACTATGGCTACACCTTC. The rearrangement links TRBV5-5 to TRBJ1-2; TRBD1 aligns across 7 bases. This CDR3 is built from 16 residues. Germline V gene lookup returns CDR1 SGHKS and CDR2 YYEKEE (reference sequence). With 0 bases clipped from V and 1 base from J, the junction kept 6 bases outside the gene matches.